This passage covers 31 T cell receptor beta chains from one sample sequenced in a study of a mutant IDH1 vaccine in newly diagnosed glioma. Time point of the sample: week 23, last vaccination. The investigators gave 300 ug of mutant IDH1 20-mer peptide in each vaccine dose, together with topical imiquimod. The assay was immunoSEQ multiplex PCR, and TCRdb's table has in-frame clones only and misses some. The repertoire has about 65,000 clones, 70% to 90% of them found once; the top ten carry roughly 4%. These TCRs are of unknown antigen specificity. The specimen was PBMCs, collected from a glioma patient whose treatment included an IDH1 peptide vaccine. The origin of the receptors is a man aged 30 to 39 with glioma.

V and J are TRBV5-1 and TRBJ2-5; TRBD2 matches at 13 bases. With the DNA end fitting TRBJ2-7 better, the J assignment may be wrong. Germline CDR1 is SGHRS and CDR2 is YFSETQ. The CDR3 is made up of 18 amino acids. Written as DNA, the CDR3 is TGCGCCAGCAGCTTGGCCGAGACTAGCGGGGGGCGACCCTACGAGCAGTACTTC. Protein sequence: CASSLAETSGGRPYEQYF.

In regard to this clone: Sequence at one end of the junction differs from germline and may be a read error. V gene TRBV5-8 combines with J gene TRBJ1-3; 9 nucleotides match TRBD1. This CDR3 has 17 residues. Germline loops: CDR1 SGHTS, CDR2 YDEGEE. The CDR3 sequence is CASSFWTGDLSGNAIYF. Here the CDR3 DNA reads TGTGCCAGCAGCTTCTGGACAGGGGATTTGTCTGGAAACGCCATATATTTT.

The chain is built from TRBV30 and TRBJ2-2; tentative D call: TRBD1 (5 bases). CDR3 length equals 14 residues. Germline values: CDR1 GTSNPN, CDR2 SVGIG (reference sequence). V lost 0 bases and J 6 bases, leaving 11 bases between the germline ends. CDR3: CAWSVPGWAGELFF. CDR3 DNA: TGTGCCTGGAGTGTCCCAGGGTGGGCCGGGGAGCTGTTTTTT.

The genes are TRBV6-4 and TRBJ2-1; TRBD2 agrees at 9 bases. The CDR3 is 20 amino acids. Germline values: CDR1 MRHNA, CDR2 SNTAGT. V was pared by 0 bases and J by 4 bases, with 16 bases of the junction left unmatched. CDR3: CASSDSISQAGGPPYNEQFF. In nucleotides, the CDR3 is TGTGCCAGCAGTGACTCGATAAGTCAGGCGGGGGGGCCCCCGTACAATGAGCAGTTCTTC.

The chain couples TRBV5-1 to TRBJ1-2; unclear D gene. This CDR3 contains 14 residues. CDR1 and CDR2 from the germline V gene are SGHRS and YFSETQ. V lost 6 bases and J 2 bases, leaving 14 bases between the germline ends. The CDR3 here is CASTPSAGNYGYTF. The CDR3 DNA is TGCGCCAGCACCCCCTCGGCGGGGAACTATGGCTACACCTTC.

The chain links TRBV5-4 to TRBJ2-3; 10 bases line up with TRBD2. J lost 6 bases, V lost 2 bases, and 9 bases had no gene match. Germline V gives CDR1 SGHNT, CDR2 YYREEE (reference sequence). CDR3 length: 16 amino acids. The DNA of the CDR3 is TGTGCCAGCAGCTTTTTGAGTCTAGCGGGGGTGGATACGCAGTATTTT. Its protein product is CASSFLSLAGVDTQYF.

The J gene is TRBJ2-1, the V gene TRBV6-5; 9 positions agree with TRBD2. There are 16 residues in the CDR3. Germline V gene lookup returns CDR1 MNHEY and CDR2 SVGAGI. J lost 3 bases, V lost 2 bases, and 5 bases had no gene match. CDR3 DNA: TGTGCCAGCAGTTACCGGCTAGCGGGGATCTACAATGAGCAGTTCTTC. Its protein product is CASSYRLAGIYNEQFF.

This CDR3 is CASSLGGINNEKLFF. CDR3 in DNA: TGCGCCAGCAGCTTGGGGGGAATCAATAATGAAAAACTGTTTTTT. The chain uses TRBV5-1 and TRBJ1-4, with D hard to call. V lost 0 bases, J lost 4 bases, and 10 bases lay in between. Looked up from germline, CDR1 is SGHRS and CDR2 is YFSETQ. This CDR3 contains 15 residues.

The CDR3 DNA reads TGTGCCAGCAGCTTGCCCGGGACAGGGCCCATGAACACTGAAGCTTTCTTT. Translated: CASSLPGTGPMNTEAFF. The chain links TRBV5-6 to TRBJ1-1; 9 bases map to TRBD1. This CDR3 contains 17 residues. Trimming removed 1 base from V and 0 bases from J; junction bases left unmatched: 7. Germline V CDR1 and CDR2: SGHDT, YYEEEE.

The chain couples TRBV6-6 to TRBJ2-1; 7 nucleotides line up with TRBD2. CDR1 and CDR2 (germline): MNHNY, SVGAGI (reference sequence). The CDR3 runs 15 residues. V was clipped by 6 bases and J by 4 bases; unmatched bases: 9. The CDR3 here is CASSPGGGTYNEQFF. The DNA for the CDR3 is TGTGCCAGCAGCCCGGGGGGAGGCACTTACAATGAGCAGTTCTTC.

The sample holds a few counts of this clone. The CDR3: CASSVDTQETQYF. In DNA, the CDR3 is TGTGCCAGCAGCGTAGACACTCAAGAGACCCAGTACTTC. This chain uses TRBV9 with TRBJ2-5, with D unresolved. The CDR3 length is 13 residues. The germline V and J ends were trimmed by 0 bases and 2 bases, with 5 bases remaining between them. Germline V gene data show CDR1 as SGDLS and CDR2 as YYNGEE.

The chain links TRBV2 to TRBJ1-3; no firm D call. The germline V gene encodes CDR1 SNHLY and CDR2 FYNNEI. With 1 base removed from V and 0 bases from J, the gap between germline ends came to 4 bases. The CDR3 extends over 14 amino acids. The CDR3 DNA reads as TGTGCCAGCAGTGAAGGGGCCTCTGGAAACACCATATATTTT. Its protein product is CASSEGASGNTIYF. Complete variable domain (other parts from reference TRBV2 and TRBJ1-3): EPEVTQTPSHQVTQMGQEVILRCVPISNHLYFYWYRQILGQKVEFLVSFYNNEISEKSEIFDDQFSVERPDGSNFTLKIRSTKLEDSAMYFCASSEGASGNTIYFGEGSWLTVV.

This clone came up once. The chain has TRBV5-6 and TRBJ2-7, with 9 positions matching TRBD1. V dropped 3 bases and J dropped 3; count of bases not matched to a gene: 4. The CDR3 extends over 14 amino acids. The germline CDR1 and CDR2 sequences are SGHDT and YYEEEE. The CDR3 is CASSSGQGYYEQYF. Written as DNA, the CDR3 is TGTGCCAGCAGCTCGGGACAGGGATACTACGAGCAGTACTTC.

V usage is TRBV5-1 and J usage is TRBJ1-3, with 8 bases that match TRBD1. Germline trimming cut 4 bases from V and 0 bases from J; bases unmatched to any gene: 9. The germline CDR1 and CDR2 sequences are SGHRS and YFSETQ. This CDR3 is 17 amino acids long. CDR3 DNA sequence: TGCGCCAGCAGCAAAGCGACAGGGGAAAGCTCTGGAAACACCATATATTTT. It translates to CASSKATGESSGNTIYF.

CDR3 amino acids: CASSLDPRGNYGYTF. Here the CDR3 DNA reads TGCGCCAGCAGCTTGGATCCCCGGGGAAACTATGGCTACACCTTC. This chain connects TRBV5-1 to TRBJ1-2; D unclear. This CDR3 has 15 residues. Germline CDR1 and CDR2: SGHRS and YFSETQ. Between the trimmed V and J ends, which lost 0 bases and 2 bases, there was a span of 11 bases.

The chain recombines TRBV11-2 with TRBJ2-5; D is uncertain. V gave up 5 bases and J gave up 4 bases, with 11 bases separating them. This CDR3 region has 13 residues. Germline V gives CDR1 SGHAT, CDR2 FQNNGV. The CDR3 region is CASSRPSGETQYF. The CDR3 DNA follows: TGTGCCAGCAGCCGCCCTTCGGGAGAGACCCAGTACTTC.

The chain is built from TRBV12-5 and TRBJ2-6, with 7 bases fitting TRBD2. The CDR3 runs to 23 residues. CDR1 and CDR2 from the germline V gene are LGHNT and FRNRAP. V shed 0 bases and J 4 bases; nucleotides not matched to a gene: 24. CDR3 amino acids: CASGLVREGVRLAELGGANVLTF. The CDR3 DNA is TGTGCTAGTGGTTTGGTCCGGGAAGGTGTTAGGCTAGCGGAGCTTGGGGGGGCCAACGTCCTGACTTTC.

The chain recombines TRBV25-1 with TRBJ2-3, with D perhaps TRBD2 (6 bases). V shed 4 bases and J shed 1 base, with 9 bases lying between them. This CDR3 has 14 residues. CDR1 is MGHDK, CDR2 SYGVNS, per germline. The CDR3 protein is CASSVGGGTDTQYF. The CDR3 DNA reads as TGTGCCAGCAGTGTAGGCGGGGGCACAGATACGCAGTATTTT.

The CDR3 loop reads CASSPRLQGALYNEQFF. Written as DNA, the CDR3 is TGCGCCAGCAGCCCTCGATTACAGGGGGCCTTGTACAATGAGCAGTTCTTC. The rearrangement joins TRBV5-1 to TRBJ2-1, with 9 bases that match TRBD1. Germline CDR1 is SGHRS and CDR2 is YFSETQ. The trim removed 4 bases at V and 4 bases at J, leaving 12 bases unmatched. The CDR3 is 17 residues long.

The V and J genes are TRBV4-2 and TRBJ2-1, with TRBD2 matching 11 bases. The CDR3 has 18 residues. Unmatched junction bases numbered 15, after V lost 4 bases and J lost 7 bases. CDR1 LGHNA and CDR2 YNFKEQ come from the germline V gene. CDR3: CASSRGSGGVSFGNEQFF. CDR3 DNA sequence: TGTGCCAGCAGCCGGGGTAGCGGGGGGGTTTCCTTCGGGAATGAGCAGTTCTTC.

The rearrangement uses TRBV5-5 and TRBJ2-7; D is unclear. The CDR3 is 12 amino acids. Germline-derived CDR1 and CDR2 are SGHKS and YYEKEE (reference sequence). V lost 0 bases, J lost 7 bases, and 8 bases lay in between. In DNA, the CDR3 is TGTGCCAGCAGCTTGGCGGCTGGGGAGCAGTACTTC. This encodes CASSLAAGEQYF.

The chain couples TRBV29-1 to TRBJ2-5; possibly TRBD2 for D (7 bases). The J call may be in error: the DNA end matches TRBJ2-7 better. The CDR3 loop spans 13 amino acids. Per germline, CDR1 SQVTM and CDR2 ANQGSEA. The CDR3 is CSACGGLTYEQYF. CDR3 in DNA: TGCAGCGCCTGCGGGGGCCTAACCTACGAGCAGTACTTC.

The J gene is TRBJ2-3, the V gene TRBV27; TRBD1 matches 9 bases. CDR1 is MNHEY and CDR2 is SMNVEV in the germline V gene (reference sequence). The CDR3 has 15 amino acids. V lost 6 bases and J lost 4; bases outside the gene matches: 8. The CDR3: CASRPGQGIADTQYF. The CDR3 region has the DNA TGTGCCAGCAGACCGGGACAGGGAATAGCAGATACGCAGTATTTT.

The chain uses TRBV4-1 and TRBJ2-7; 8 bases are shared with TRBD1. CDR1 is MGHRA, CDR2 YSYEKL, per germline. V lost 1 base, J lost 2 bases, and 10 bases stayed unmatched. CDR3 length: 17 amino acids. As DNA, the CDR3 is TGCGCCAGCAGCCAAGTGTCCAGGGGGCGGCTAGCCTACGAGCAGTACTTC. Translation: CASSQVSRGRLAYEQYF.

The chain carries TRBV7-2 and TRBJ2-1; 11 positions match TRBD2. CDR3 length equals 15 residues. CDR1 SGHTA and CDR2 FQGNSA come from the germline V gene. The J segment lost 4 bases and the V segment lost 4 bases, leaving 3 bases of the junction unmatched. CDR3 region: CASSSSSGGYNEQFF. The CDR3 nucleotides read TGTGCCAGCAGCTCCTCTAGCGGGGGGTACAATGAGCAGTTCTTC.

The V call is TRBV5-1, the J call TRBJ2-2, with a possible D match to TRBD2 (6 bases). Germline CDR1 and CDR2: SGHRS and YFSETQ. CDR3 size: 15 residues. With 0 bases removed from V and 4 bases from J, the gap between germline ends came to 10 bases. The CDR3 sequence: CASSLAQGGTGELFF. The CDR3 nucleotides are TGCGCCAGCAGCTTGGCCCAGGGAGGCACCGGGGAGCTGTTTTTT. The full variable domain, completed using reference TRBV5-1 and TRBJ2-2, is KAGVTQTPRYLIKTRGQQVTLSCSPISGHRSVSWYQQTPGQGLQFLFEYFSETQRNKGNFPGRFSGRQFSNSRSEMNVSTLELGDSALYLCASSLAQGGTGELFFGEGSRLTVL.

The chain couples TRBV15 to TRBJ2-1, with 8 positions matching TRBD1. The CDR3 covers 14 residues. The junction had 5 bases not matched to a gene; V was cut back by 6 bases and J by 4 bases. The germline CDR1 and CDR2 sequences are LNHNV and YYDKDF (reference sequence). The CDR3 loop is CATSPGGLYNEQFF. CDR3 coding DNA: TGTGCCACCAGTCCAGGGGGCCTATACAATGAGCAGTTCTTC.

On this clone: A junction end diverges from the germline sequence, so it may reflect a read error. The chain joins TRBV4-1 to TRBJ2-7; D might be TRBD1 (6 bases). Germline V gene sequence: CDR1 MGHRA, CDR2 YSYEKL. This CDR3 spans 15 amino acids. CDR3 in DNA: TGCGCCAGCAGCCTTGAACAGGGAATTCGATACGAGCGGTACTTC. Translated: CASSLEQGIRYERYF.

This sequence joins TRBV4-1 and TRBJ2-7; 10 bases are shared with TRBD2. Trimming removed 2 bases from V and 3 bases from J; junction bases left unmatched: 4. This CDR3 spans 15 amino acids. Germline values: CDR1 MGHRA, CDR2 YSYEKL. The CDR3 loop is CASSQQRGGNYEQYF. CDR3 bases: TGCGCCAGCAGCCAACAGCGGGGGGGCAACTACGAGCAGTACTTC.

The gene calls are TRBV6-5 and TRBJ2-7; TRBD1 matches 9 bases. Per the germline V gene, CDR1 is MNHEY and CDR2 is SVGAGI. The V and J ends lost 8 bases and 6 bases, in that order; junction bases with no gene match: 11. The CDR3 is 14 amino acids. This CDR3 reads CASGRATGGSEQYF. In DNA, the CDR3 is TGTGCCAGCGGGCGAGCAACAGGGGGCAGCGAGCAGTACTTC.

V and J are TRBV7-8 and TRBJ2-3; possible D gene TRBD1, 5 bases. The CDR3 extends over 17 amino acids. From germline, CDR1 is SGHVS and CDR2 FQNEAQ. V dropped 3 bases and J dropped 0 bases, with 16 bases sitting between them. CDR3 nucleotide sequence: TGTGCCAGCAGCTTGGTGACAGCCCTTCTAAGCACAGATACGCAGTATTTT. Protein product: CASSLVTALLSTDTQYF.